This entry lists 11 T cell receptor beta chains sequenced from one sample in a study of a mutant IDH1 vaccine in newly diagnosed glioma. Their antigens are not known. This table comes from immunoSEQ multiplex PCR, and its TCRdb copy is limited to in-frame clones, with some not included. The sample holds about 65,000 clones, roughly 81% seen once. Noted time point: week 23, last vaccination. Doses of 300 ug of mutant IDH1 20-mer peptide were given with topical imiquimod. Sequenced material: PBMCs, taken from a glioma patient whose treatment included an IDH1 peptide vaccine. The origin of the receptors is a man younger than 45 with glioma.

The V gene is TRBV19, the J gene TRBJ1-4; maybe TRBD1 (5 bases). This CDR3 comprises 14 residues. V was pared by 5 bases and J by 6 bases, with 13 bases between. The V gene's germline CDR1 is LNHDA and CDR2 SQIVND (reference sequence). CDR3 nucleotides: TGTGCCAGTAGTTCGTCCGGGGGAGATGAAAAACTGTTTTTT. The encoded protein is CASSSSGGDEKLFF.

The chain uses TRBV5-1 and TRBJ2-6; unclear D gene. The V gene lost 6 bases and the J gene lost 0 bases, with 10 bases spanning the gap. The CDR3 consists of 15 residues. CDR1 is SGHRS and CDR2 is YFSETQ in the germline V gene. Here the CDR3 reads CASTKQSSGANVLTF. The CDR3 DNA reads TGCGCCAGCACCAAACAGAGCTCTGGGGCCAACGTCCTGACTTTC.

The CDR3 DNA follows: TGCAGCGTTGAACTTTTGGAAGGGACAGGGTTTAACTATGGCTACACCTTC. Translation: CSVELLEGTGFNYGYTF. The chain joins TRBV29-1 to TRBJ1-2, with TRBD1 identical over 9 bases. The germline gives CDR1 SQVTM, CDR2 ANQGSEA. The CDR3 covers 17 residues. V lost 2 bases, J lost 1 base, and 11 bases stayed unmatched.

This clone has more than one count but fewer than ten. This chain links TRBV19 with TRBJ1-5; 9 bases match TRBD1. Trimming at V came to 6 bases and at J to 7 bases, leaving 10 bases not matched to a gene. There are 15 residues in the CDR3. CDR1 and CDR2 (germline): LNHDA, SQIVND (reference sequence). The CDR3 spells CASRDHRGLGQPQHF. The CDR3 DNA follows: TGTGCCAGTAGGGATCACAGGGGGCTCGGACAGCCCCAGCATTTT.

The chain recombines TRBV19 with TRBJ2-7; no clear D gene. Germline assignment: CDR1 LNHDA and CDR2 SQIVND (reference sequence). Trimming removed 1 base from V and 0 bases from J, with 13 bases in between. The CDR3 is 16 residues long. CDR3 in amino acids: CASSIAPGPSSYEQYF. CDR3 DNA sequence: TGTGCCAGTAGTATAGCTCCGGGCCCGAGCTCCTACGAGCAGTACTTC.

This clone was detected once. The rearrangement joins TRBV6-1 to TRBJ1-2; D is unclear. The V end lost 5 bases, the J end lost 5 bases, and 3 bases lay between the germline ends. The CDR3 is 10 residues long. Germline lookup yields CDR1 MNHNS and CDR2 SASEGT. CDR3 coding DNA: TGTGCCAGCAGTCGGTATGGCTACACCTTC. Translated: CASSRYGYTF.

The chain carries TRBV6-5 and TRBJ1-2, with D tentatively TRBD1 (6 bases). The CDR3 is 15 amino acids. The germline V and J ends were trimmed by 4 bases and 2 bases, with 14 bases remaining between them. From germline, CDR1 is MNHEY and CDR2 SVGAGI. CDR3 nucleotide sequence: TGTGCCAGCAGTTTAACAGGGATGGTGAACTATGGCTACACCTTC. Its translation is CASSLTGMVNYGYTF.

V is TRBV5-8 and J is TRBJ2-7; possible D gene TRBD2, 6 bases. With 5 bases removed from V and 1 base from J, the gap between germline ends came to 7 bases. The CDR3 extends over 12 amino acids. Germline V gives CDR1 SGHTS, CDR2 YDEGEE. The CDR3 DNA sequence: TGTGCCAGCAGGGGGGGTTCCTACGAGCAGTACTTC. Translated, it gives CASRGGSYEQYF.

The chain uses TRBV15 and TRBJ1-5; D gene unclear. Trimming left V 0 bases short and J 6 bases short, with 12 bases between. CDR1 is LNHNV and CDR2 is YYDKDF in the germline V gene (reference sequence). The CDR3 loop spans 15 amino acids. The CDR3 is CATSRDGASGQPQHF. In nucleotides, the CDR3 is TGTGCCACCAGCAGAGATGGCGCAAGCGGTCAGCCCCAGCATTTT. The full variable domain, completed using reference TRBV15 and TRBJ1-5, is DAMVIQNPRYQVTQFGKPVTLSCSQTLNHNVMYWYQQKSSQAPKLLFHYYDKDFNNEADTPDNFQSRRPNTSFCFLDIRSPGLGDTAMYLCATSRDGASGQPQHFGDGTRLSIL.

V gene TRBV7-2 combines with J gene TRBJ2-1; D call uncertain. The germline V gene has CDR1 SGHTA and CDR2 FQGNSA. The CDR3 runs to 16 residues. Trimming took 1 base from V and 1 from J, leaving 11 bases between them. The CDR3 loop is CASSLVFTESYNEQFF. The DNA for the CDR3 is TGTGCCAGCAGCTTAGTTTTCACAGAGTCCTACAATGAGCAGTTCTTC.

The V gene is TRBV5-1, the J gene TRBJ1-2; no definite D call. This CDR3 comprises 14 residues. Trimming took off 5 bases at V and 0 bases at J, with 11 bases between the two ends. Germline CDR1 reads SGHRS; CDR2 reads YFSETQ. CDR3 region: CASSEVASNYGYTF. The CDR3 nucleotides are TGCGCCAGCAGTGAGGTAGCCTCTAACTATGGCTACACCTTC.